These T cell receptor beta chains were read from a single sample in a study of cytomegalovirus exposure and HLA in healthy donors. Assay used: immunoSEQ multiplex PCR; TCRdb lists only in-frame clones, some missing. This sample yields roughly 150,000 clones, of which more than 60% are seen a single time; 11% belongs to the top ten. The sequencing sample was made of PBMCs. The source of these receptors is a man younger than 35 in good health and CMV-seropositive. Each CDR3 is given with its conserved first and last residue. The D gene is left open where the match is weak. A row's size may be missing; if present it is once, few, many or a size class.

v_call	clone_size	d_call	j_call	cdr3_aa	cdr3_nt
TRBV6-1	.	.	TRBJ2-5	CASSDFRRAGQSIQETQYF	TGTGCCAGCAGTGACTTTCGGAGGGCGGGACAGAGTATCCAAGAGACCCAGTACTTC
TRBV10-1	.	TRBD2	TRBJ2-3	CASSVSAGADTQYF	TGCGCCAGCAGTGTTTCAGCGGGAGCAGATACGCAGTATTTT
TRBV11-2	.	.	TRBJ2-2	CASRPGSGGLFTGELLF	TGTGCCAGCAGGCCGGGGTCAGGAGGACTCTTCACCGGGGAGCTGCTTTTT
TRBV14	.	.	TRBJ1-2	CASSLGGSGYTF	TGTGCCAGCAGCCTTGGGGGGTCCGGCTACACCTTC
TRBV19	few	TRBD1	TRBJ2-7	CASSTRGQVYEQYF	TGTGCCAGTAGTACGAGAGGACAGGTCTACGAGCAGTACTTC
TRBV25-1	once	TRBD1	TRBJ2-2	CASSALLGTGNTGELFF	TGTGCCAGCAGTGCACTTCTTGGGACAGGGAACACCGGGGAGCTGTTTTTT
TRBV28	.	.	TRBJ2-6	CASSVSSAGAPSGANVLTF	TGTGCCAGCAGTGTATCCTCGGCAGGCGCTCCCTCTGGGGCCAACGTCCTGACTTTC
TRBV6-1	.	TRBD2	TRBJ2-7	CASRAAGVRGEQYF	TGTGCCAGCAGGGCAGCGGGAGTTCGGGGGGAGCAGTACTTC
TRBV6-1	.	.	TRBJ1-4	CASSEDSPAAFLNRATNEKLFF	TGTGCCAGCAGTGAAGACAGTCCCGCCGCTTTCCTGAACCGCGCAACTAATGAAAAACTGTTTTTT
TRBV19	.	TRBD2	TRBJ2-7	CASSPSGRGEQYF	TGTGCCAGTAGTCCCAGCGGGAGGGGTGAGCAGTACTTC
TRBV10-1	.	TRBD2	TRBJ2-7	CASGLAGALQYF	TGCGCCAGCGGACTAGCCGGGGCGCTGCAGTACTTC
TRBV18	.	TRBD1	TRBJ2-4	CASSFMDRGRGTIQYF	TGTGCCAGCTCATTCATGGACAGGGGGCGCGGCACCATTCAGTACTTC
TRBV5-1	once	TRBD1	TRBJ2-5	CASTDWTGLETQYF	TGCGCCAGCACTGATTGGACAGGGCTGGAGACCCAGTACTTC
TRBV6-1	.	TRBD1	TRBJ1-1	CASWDRGIENTEAFF	TGTGCCAGCTGGGACAGGGGTATAGAAAACACTGAAGCTTTCTTT
TRBV18	.	TRBD1	TRBJ2-3	CASSPHDRGTDTQYF	TGTGCCAGCTCACCACATGACAGGGGAACAGATACGCAGTATTTT
TRBV28	.	TRBD2	TRBJ2-1	CASSPPLAGGYNEQFF	TGTGCCAGCAGCCCCCCACTAGCGGGAGGCTACAATGAGCAGTTCTTC
TRBV30	.	TRBD2	TRBJ2-5	CARGGSQETQYF	TGTGCCCGAGGCGGGAGTCAAGAGACCCAGTACTTC